The rows below give T cell receptor beta chains drawn from one sample of a study of cytomegalovirus exposure and HLA in healthy donors. Measured with immunoSEQ multiplex PCR; TCRdb has only the in-frame clones, and not every one. The table includes 200,000 or so clones, more than 65% detected once. What was sequenced was PBMCs. The receptor set was obtained from a woman aged 25 to 39 in good health and CMV-seropositive. CDR3s include the opening cysteine and the closing phenylalanine or tryptophan. The D gene is left open where the match is weak. Clone size is given for some rows only: seen once, a few or many times, or a class if the clone is expanded.

.	TRBV7-8	TRBJ2-7	.	CASSLASGGLAYEQYF	TGTGCCAGCAGCTTAGCATCCGGGGGACTTGCCTACGAGCAGTACTTC
few	TRBV11-3	TRBJ1-2	TRBD1	CASSRDRGQGYTF	TGTGCCAGCAGCCGCGACAGGGGGCAAGGCTACACCTTC
.	TRBV5-1	TRBJ2-5	TRBD1	CASSLVQGIGETQYF	TGCGCCAGCAGCTTGGTACAGGGGATAGGAGAGACCCAGTACTTC
.	TRBV19	TRBJ1-5	.	CASSMGLFNQPQHF	TGTGCCAGTAGTATGGGCCTGTTCAATCAGCCCCAGCATTTT
.	TRBV27	TRBJ1-4	.	CASSRGVVLDEKLFF	TGTGCCAGCAGTAGGGGCGTAGTTCTTGATGAAAAACTGTTTTTT
.	TRBV19	TRBJ1-1	.	CASSTGLNTEAFF	TGTGCCAGTAGTACGGGGTTGAACACTGAAGCTTTCTTT
.	TRBV5-1	TRBJ2-1	TRBD1	CASSRDRYNEQFF	TGCGCCAGCAGCAGGGACAGGTACAATGAGCAGTTCTTC
.	TRBV9	TRBJ2-1	TRBD2	CASSVAFGGSSYNEQFF	TGTGCCAGCAGCGTAGCATTCGGCGGGAGCTCCTACAATGAGCAGTTCTTC
.	TRBV4-2	TRBJ1-2	.	CASSQGDRQVSYGYTF	TGTGCCAGCAGCCAAGGGGACCGACAGGTTTCCTATGGCTACACCTTC
once	TRBV4-1	TRBJ2-1	.	CASSHPKTPGSYNEQFF	TGCGCCAGCAGCCATCCAAAAACACCTGGCTCCTACAATGAGCAGTTCTTC
.	TRBV5-1	TRBJ2-4	.	CASSLAGGPDIQYF	TGCGCCAGCAGCTTGGCCGGGGGGCCTGACATTCAGTACTTC
.	TRBV29-1	TRBJ2-3	TRBD2	CSVVASGNNYKRDTQYF	TGCAGCGTTGTTGCGAGCGGGAACAACTACAAACGAGATACGCAGTATTTT
.	TRBV9	TRBJ2-1	TRBD2	CASSMTAGGVHEQFF	TGTGCCAGCAGCATGACAGCGGGAGGGGTCCATGAGCAGTTCTTC
.	TRBV6-5	TRBJ2-1	.	CASRPSGYNEQFF	TGTGCCAGCAGGCCGAGTGGTTACAATGAGCAGTTCTTC
.	TRBV9	TRBJ1-1	.	CASSVVGQGGTEAFF	TGTGCCAGCAGCGTAGTGGGGCAGGGTGGTACTGAAGCTTTCTTT
.	TRBV2	TRBJ1-1	.	CASRMRDSPNTEAFF	TGTGCCAGTCGGATGCGGGATTCACCTAACACTGAAGCTTTCTTT
few	TRBV9	TRBJ1-1	.	CASSPWGGRMNTEAFF	TGTGCCAGCAGCCCATGGGGGGGTCGCATGAACACTGAAGCTTTCTTT
.	TRBV5-5	TRBJ2-2	.	CASSSRGYNTGELFF	TGTGCCAGCAGCTCTAGGGGTTACAACACCGGGGAGCTGTTTTTT
.	TRBV6-1	TRBJ1-5	.	CASRYDSSRPQHF	TGTGCCAGCAGATATGACAGCAGCCGACCCCAGCATTTT
.	TRBV28	TRBJ2-7	.	CASGAGPIHEQYF	TGTGCCAGCGGTGCAGGCCCTATCCACGAGCAGTACTTC
.	TRBV4-1	TRBJ1-2	.	CASSQDASSGAYGYTF	TGCGCCAGCAGCCAAGATGCGTCGTCAGGGGCCTATGGCTACACCTTC
.	TRBV7-9	TRBJ1-1	.	CASSLSGGGAFF	TGTGCCAGCAGCTTAAGTGGGGGAGGAGCTTTCTTT
.	TRBV29-1	TRBJ2-1	TRBD2	CSAVAGDGSEQFF	TGCAGCGCCGTAGCGGGGGACGGGAGTGAGCAGTTCTTC
.	TRBV6-5	TRBJ2-7	TRBD2	CASSYSTTSGRGEQYF	TGTGCCAGCAGTTACTCGACCACTAGCGGGAGAGGAGAGCAGTACTTC
.	TRBV11-3	TRBJ2-1	TRBD2	CASSLDSGFGNEQFF	TGTGCCAGCAGCTTAGATAGCGGGTTCGGCAATGAGCAGTTCTTC
.	TRBV15	TRBJ2-3	.	CATSRDGGGDTQYF	TGTGCCACCAGCAGAGACGGGGGAGGTGATACGCAGTATTTT
.	TRBV6-6	TRBJ2-7	TRBD2	CASSTGLAAYEQYF	TGTGCCAGCAGTACTGGACTAGCGGCGTACGAGCAGTACTTC
.	TRBV6-1	TRBJ2-3	.	CASSGDTDTQYF	TGTGCCAGTAGCGGCGACACAGATACGCAGTATTTT
.	TRBV6-6	TRBJ1-3	TRBD1	CASSYARDSSGNTIYF	TGTGCCAGCAGTTACGCAAGGGACAGCTCTGGAAACACCATATATTTT
.	TRBV5-1	TRBJ1-2	.	CASSFVGAGYGYTF	TGCGCCAGCAGCTTTGTGGGGGCAGGCTATGGCTACACCTTC
.	TRBV6-1	TRBJ1-2	.	CASSQGVGYTF	TGTGCCAGCAGCCAAGGGGTTGGCTACACCTTC
.	TRBV20-1	TRBJ1-1	.	CSASTLMAFF	TGCAGTGCCAGCACACTAATGGCTTTCTTT
.	TRBV28	TRBJ1-5	.	CASSLVAGIQPQHF	TGTGCCAGCAGTTTAGTAGCAGGGATTCAGCCCCAGCATTTT
.	TRBV2	TRBJ2-1	TRBD2	CANTGTSGRAGDNEQFF	TGTGCCAACACCGGGACTAGCGGGAGGGCCGGGGACAATGAGCAGTTCTTC
.	TRBV4-1	TRBJ2-7	TRBD2	CASSHGLAGVLYEQYF	TGCGCCAGCAGCCACGGACTAGCGGGAGTTTTATACGAGCAGTACTTC
.	TRBV5-1	TRBJ1-5	.	CASSTSGGTQPQHF	TGCGCCAGCAGCACGTCCGGGGGTACTCAGCCCCAGCATTTT
.	TRBV19	TRBJ1-3	.	CAVSQGPGNTIYF	TGTGCTGTGAGTCAGGGGCCTGGAAACACCATATATTTT
few	TRBV7-9	TRBJ1-3	TRBD1	CASSPGTGSGNTIYF	TGTGCCAGCAGCCCCGGGACAGGCTCTGGAAACACCATATATTTT
once	TRBV9	TRBJ1-4	TRBD1	CASSRSGTENEKLFF	TGTGCCAGCAGTCGCTCCGGGACAGAAAATGAAAAACTGTTTTTT
.	TRBV30	TRBJ2-5	TRBD1	CACDRGQQETQYF	TGTGCCTGTGACAGGGGGCAGCAAGAGACCCAGTACTTC
few	TRBV11-2	TRBJ1-5	TRBD1	CASSLDGDRNQPQHF	TGTGCCAGCAGCTTAGATGGGGACAGAAATCAGCCCCAGCATTTT
once	TRBV9	TRBJ2-1	.	CASSPHGGAEQFF	TGTGCCAGCAGCCCCCATGGCGGGGCTGAGCAGTTCTTC
.	TRBV27	TRBJ1-1	.	CASSLSDKTEAFF	TGTGCCAGCAGTTTATCCGACAAGACCGAAGCTTTCTTT
.	TRBV2	TRBJ2-3	.	CASKGGQIQYTQYF	TGTGCCAGTAAGGGGGGACAGATACAATATACGCAGTATTTT
.	TRBV19	TRBJ1-2	TRBD1	CASRTGAGYTF	TGTGCCAGTAGGACAGGGGCGGGCTACACCTTC
.	TRBV5-8	TRBJ1-1	.	CASSPFRGEAFF	TGTGCCAGCAGCCCTTTTCGGGGTGAAGCTTTCTTT
.	TRBV5-1	TRBJ2-7	TRBD1	CASSLSTGGSHEQYF	TGCGCCAGCAGCTTATCGACAGGGGGTTCCCACGAGCAGTACTTC
.	TRBV5-1	TRBJ1-2	TRBD1	CASSWAGQGGYTF	TGCGCCAGCAGCTGGGCGGGACAGGGTGGCTACACCTTC
.	TRBV19	TRBJ2-1	.	CASSPGVYNEQFF	TGTGCCAGCTCTCCAGGGGTCTACAATGAGCAGTTCTTC
.	TRBV19	TRBJ2-5	TRBD2	CASSLAGGETQYF	TGTGCCAGTTCACTAGCGGGAGGGGAGACCCAGTACTTC